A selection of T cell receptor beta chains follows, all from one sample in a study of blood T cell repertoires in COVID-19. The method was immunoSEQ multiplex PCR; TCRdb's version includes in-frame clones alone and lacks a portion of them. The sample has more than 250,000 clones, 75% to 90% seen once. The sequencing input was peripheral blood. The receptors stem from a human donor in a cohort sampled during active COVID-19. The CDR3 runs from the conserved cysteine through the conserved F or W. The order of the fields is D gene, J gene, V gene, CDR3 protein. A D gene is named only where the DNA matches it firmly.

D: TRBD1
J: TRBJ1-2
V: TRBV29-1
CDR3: CSVESGGGGYTF

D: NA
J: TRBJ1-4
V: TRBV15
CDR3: CATSSRAATNEKLFF

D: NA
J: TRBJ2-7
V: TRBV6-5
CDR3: CASSYSGGGSASQQYF

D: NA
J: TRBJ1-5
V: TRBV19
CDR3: CASSIGQYPSNQPQHF

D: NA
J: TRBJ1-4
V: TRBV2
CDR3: CASSDVGVTNEKLFF

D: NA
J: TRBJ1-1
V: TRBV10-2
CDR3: CASREQGQNTEAFF

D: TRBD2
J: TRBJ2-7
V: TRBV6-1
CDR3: CASSETASGSYEQYF

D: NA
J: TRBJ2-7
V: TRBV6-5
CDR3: CASRSGGDTVEQYF

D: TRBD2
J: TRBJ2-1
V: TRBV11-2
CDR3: CASSLDPITSGILYNEQFF

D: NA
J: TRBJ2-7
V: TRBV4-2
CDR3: CASSPSQGTTYEQYF

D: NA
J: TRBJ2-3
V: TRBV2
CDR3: CASIPPRGGVGTTDTQYF

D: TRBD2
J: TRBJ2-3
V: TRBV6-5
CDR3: CASSYGTSGRTDTQYF

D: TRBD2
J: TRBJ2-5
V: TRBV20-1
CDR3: CSASQTSGKETQYF

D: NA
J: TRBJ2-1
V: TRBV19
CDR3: CASSIVTTLSYNEQFF

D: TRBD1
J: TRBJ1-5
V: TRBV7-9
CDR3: CASSLAGGQGAFNQPQHF

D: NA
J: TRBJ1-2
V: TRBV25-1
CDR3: CASSGRDPLGGYTF

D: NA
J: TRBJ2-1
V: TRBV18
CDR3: CASSSLSGPDSPKFF

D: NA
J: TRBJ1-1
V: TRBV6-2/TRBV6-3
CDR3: CASSYGSWDTNTEAFF

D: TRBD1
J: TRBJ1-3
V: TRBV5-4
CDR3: CASSRQGMPGNTIYF

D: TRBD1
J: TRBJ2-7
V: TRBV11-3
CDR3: CASSWTGDSLGSGEQYF

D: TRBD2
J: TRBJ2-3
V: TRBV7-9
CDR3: CAYPLSGGPADTQYF

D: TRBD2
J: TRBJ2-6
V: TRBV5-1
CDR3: CASSLVAGGAGANVLTF

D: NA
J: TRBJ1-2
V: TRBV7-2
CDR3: CASSLAQRGGGGYTF

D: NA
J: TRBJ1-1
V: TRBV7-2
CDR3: CASSLEQIGNTEAFF

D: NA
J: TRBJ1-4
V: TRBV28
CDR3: CASSPTENEKLFF

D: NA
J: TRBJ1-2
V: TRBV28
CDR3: CASSPTTGNGYTF

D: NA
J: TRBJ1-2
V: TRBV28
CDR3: CASKPPGRGGGYTF

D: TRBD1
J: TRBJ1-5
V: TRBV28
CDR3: CASSTLRQGPSNQPQHF

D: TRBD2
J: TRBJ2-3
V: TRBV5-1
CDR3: CASSLGLDRDTQYF

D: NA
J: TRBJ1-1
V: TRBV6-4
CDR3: CASRTTGNTEAFF

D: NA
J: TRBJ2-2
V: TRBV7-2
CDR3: CASSLYGPTGELFF

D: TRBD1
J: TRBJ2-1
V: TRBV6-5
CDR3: CACQVDRGYNEQFF

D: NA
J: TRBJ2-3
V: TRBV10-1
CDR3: CASSEDSITDTQYF

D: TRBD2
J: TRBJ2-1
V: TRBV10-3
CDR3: CAISEGGGKYNEQFF

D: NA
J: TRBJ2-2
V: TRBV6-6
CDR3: CASSFSPLGELFF

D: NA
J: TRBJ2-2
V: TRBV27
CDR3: CASMDKGTSLSTGELFF

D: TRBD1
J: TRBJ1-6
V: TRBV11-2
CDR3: CASSGGTGGVAPLHF

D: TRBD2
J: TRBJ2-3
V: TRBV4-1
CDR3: CASRARGSTDTQYF

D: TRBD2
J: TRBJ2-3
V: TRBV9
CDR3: CASSGRQREETSTDTQYF

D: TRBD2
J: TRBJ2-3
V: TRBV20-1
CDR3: CSASLAGSTDTQYF

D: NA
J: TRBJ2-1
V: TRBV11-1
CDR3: CASTSMGIGDEQFF

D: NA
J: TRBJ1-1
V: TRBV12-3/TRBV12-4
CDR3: CASSSGGAEAFF

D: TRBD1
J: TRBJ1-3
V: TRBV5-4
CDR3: CASSLDRGSGNTIYF

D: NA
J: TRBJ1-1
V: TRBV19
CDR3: CASSPGTEAFF

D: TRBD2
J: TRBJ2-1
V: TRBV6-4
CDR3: CASSVRPSGGYNEQFF

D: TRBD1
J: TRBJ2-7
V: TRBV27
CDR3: CASWRQGAGYEQYF

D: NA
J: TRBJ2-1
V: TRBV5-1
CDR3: CASSRRDSSYNEQFF

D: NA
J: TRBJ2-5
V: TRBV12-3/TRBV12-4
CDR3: CASSFGEGTQYF

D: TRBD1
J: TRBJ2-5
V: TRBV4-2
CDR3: CASSQETGSKTQYF

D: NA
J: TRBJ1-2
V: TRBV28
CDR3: CASSLSLQGHGYTF

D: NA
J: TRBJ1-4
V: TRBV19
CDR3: CASSIGQHLANEKLFF

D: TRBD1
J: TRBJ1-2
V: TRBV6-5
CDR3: CASSSTGFLGYTF

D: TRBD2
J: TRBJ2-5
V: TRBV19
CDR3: CASSIDRERGFLWETQYF

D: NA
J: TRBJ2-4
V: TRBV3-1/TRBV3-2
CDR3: CASRSLANIQYF

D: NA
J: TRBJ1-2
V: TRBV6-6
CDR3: CASSYSKSEGYTF

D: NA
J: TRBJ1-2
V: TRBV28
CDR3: CASSSQGPYGYTF

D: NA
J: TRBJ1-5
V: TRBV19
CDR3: CASSTWGGQAKPQHF

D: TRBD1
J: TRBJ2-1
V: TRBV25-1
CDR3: CASSWTGGALNEQFF